The entry below describes one TCR beta chain. Its cognate antigen has yet to be identified. Per-base qualities were not stored, and no clone one base away is much larger. CD8 naive samples consisted of CD45RO-negative cells that were positively selected for CCR7, yielding a CD45RA+CCR7+ population without TemRA cells. Donors were healthy HIV-negative adults with no recently reported acute infections or vaccinations. Every donor was a Caucasian adult residing in Nashville, Tennessee, USA. After blood collection by leukapheresis, PBMCs were isolated using Ficoll-Histopaque density gradient centrifugation and then cryopreserved in the vapor phase of liquid nitrogen. Analytical flow cytometry was used to check the purity and quantity of each magnetically sorted T cell population. Genomic DNA was isolated from every sorted fraction and measured by UV absorbance on a Nanodrop 2000c. TCR CDR3 regions were amplified from genomic DNA by multiplex PCR using the deep immunoSEQ assay. Extracted genomic DNA from each cell subset was distributed evenly across all wells of several immunoSEQ 96-well plates, and each plate was treated as a replicate. For sorted subsets, around 200 ng genomic DNA, equal to 30,000 to 35,000 T cell genomes, was loaded into each replicate PCR. Purified libraries were quantified with a Qubit 3.0 fluorometer, sized on a Bioanalyzer 2100, and re-quantified with the KAPA Library Quantification kit. A separate single-read 150-cycle Illumina NextSeq 550 flow cell was used to sequence each immunoSEQ 96-well plate. The original pipeline was this. Because only junctional sequences without quality scores were contained in the immunoSEQ output, filtering matching that applied to full-length reads could not be performed. Sequences were annotated with PyIR, a Python wrapper for IgBLAST v1.9, using IMGT germline references to assign V/J genes and CDR3. Reads were removed for weak V/J assignments (E-value above 1e-6), missing CDR3, stop codons, out-of-frame junctions, or ambiguous translated residues. V3J clonotypes were defined by identical inferred V gene, J gene, and CDR3 amino acid sequence. To compute the percentage overlap between repertoires, the number of shared unique clonotypes was divided by the size of the smaller repertoire. Richness of each repertoire was evaluated using RTK rarefaction, the Chao1 estimator, and Recon v2.1 estimates of unobserved clonotypes. Generation probabilities were computed with OLGA for all TCRbeta clonotypes obtained by the gDNA method from several donors. Held by TCRdb, this immuneACCESS table contains in-frame sequences only and omits some clones. Under half of the omission traces to an unresolved V gene where checked; the cause of the rest is unknown. D and trimming come from the DNA, and the V and J calls and clone size come from that table. In this sample the table shows 800,000 or so clones, roughly 96% of which occur a single time. Of the sample, around 0.25% is held by the ten largest clones.

These data come from a study of shared clonotypes between healthy human individuals (dated by TCRdb to the early 2020s). About the study as a whole: The cohort included three men and a couple of women between 18 and 49 years of age. For each donor, CD4 naive and CD4 memory were each given three plates, CD8 naive was given two plates, and CD8 memory was given one plate. The study deeply sequenced blood TCR repertoires of several healthy adults to estimate repertoire size and the extent of clonotype sharing between individuals. To increase sequencing depth and limit assay-specific biases, TCR repertoire library preparation and sequencing were carried out by different laboratories using diverse techniques. Each donor's leukapheresis produced roughly between roughly 0.85 and 10 billion PBMCs. General findings and caveats noted by the study authors: Only blood was sampled, and tissue TCR repertoires likely differ from those in blood. Pairwise subsampling indicated that sequencing depth was expected to affect the degree of clonotype sharing among donors. Even with the large sequencing depth, rarefaction of the sorted-subset datasets indicated that sequencing was incomplete. The genetic and exposure-history diversity represented was limited by the small number of donors. Clonotypes shared by all four sorted-subset donors showed higher generation probabilities than non-shared clonotypes. Naive subsets generally had larger estimated clonotype richness than memory subsets. Roughly 5% of naive CD4, 3.5% of naive CD8, around 2.3% of memory CD4, and approximately 0.39% of memory CD8 clonotypes were shared across a few donors.

CDR3 length: 15 amino acids, cysteine to phenylalanine. CDR3 DNA is the only sequence kept; it has 45 bases, read in frame from the first base. The germline V gene supplies CDR1 KGHSH and CDR2 LQKENI. V lost 3 bases and J lost 5 bases; the stretch between them is 13 bases long. What was sequenced was naive CD8+ T cells sorted from blood. The cell subset or site label for this specimen denotes: CD45RA+CCR7+. The rearranged chain carries TRBV18 and TRBJ1-4, and perhaps TRBD1 as D gene, on 5 matching bases. The receptor was derived from a man younger than 40 in good health. The CDR3 protein is CASSPIRDSNEKLFF. The DNA sequence is as follows: TGTGCCAGCTCACCGATCCGGGACTCAAATGAAAAACTGTTTTTT.